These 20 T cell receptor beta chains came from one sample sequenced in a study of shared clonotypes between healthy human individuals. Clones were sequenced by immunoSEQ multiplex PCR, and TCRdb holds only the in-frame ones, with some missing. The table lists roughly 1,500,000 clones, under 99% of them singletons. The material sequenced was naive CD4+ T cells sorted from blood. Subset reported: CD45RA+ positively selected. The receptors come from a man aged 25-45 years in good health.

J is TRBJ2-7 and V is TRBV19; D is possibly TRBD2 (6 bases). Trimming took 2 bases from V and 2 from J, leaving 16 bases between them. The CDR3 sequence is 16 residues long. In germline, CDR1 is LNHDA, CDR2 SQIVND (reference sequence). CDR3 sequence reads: CASSISAGKATYEQYF. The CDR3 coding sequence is TGTGCCAGTAGTATATCGGCGGGGAAAGCTACCTACGAGCAGTACTTC.

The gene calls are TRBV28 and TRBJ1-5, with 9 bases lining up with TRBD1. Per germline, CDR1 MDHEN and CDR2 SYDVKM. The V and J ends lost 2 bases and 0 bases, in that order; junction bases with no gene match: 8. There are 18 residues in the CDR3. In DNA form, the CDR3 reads TGTGCCAGCAGTTTACAGTTCATGACAGGGGGTAGCAATCAGCCCCAGCATTTT. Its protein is CASSLQFMTGGSNQPQHF.

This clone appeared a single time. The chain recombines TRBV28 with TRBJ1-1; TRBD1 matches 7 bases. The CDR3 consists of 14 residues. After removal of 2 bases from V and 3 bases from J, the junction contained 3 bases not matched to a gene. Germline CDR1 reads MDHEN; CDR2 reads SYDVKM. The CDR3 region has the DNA TGTGCCAGCAGTTTAATAGGGGGCCACACTGAAGCTTTCTTT. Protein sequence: CASSLIGGHTEAFF.

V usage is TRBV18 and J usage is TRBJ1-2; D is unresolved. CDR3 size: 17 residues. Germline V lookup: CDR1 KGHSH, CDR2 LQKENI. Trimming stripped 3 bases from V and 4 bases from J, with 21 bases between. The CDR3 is CASSPTLVGYLLYGYTF. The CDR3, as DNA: TGTGCCAGCTCACCGACCTTGGTAGGGTACTTACTCTATGGCTACACCTTC.

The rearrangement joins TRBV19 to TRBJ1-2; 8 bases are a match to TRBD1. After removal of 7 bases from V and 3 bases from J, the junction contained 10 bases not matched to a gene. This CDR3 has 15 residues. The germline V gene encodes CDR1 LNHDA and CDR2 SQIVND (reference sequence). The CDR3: CASTDSTGADYGYTF. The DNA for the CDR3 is TGTGCCAGTACCGATTCGACAGGGGCGGACTATGGCTACACCTTC.

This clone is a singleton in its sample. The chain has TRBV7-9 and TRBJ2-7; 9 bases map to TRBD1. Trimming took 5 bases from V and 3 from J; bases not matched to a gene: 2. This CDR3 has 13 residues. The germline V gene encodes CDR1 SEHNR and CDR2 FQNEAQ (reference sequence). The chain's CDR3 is CASSRTGVYEQYF. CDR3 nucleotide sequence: TGTGCCAGCAGCCGGACAGGGGTCTACGAGCAGTACTTC.

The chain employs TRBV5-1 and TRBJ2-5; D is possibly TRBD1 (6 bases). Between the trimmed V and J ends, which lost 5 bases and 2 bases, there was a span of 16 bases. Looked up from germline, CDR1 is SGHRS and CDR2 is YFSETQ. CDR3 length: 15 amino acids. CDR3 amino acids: CASSPLPGAQETQYF. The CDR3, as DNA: TGCGCCAGCAGTCCACTACCAGGGGCGCAAGAGACCCAGTACTTC.

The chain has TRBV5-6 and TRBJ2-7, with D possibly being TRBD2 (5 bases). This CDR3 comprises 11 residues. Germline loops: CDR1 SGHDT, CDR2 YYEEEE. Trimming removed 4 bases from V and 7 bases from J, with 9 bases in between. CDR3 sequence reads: CASSHQREQYF. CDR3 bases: TGTGCCAGCAGCCACCAGCGGGAGCAGTACTTC.

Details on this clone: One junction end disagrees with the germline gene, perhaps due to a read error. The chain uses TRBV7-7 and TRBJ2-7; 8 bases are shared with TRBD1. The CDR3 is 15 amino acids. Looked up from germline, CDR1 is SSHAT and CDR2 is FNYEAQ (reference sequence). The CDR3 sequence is CASSPTGTGDYEQYF. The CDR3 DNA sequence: TGTGCTAGCAGCCCGACCGGGACAGGTGACTACGAGCAGTACTTC. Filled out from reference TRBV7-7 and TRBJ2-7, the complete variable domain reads GAGVSQSPRYKVTKRGQDVTLRCDPISSHATLYWYQQALGQGPEFLTYFNYEAQPDKSGLPSDRFSAERPEGSISTLTIQRTEQRDSAMYRCASSPTGTGDYEQYFGPGTRLTVT.

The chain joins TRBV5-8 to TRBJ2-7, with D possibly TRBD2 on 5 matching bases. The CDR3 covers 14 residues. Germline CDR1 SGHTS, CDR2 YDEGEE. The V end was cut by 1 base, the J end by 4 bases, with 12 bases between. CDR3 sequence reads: CASSLRGAKYEQYF. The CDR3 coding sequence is TGTGCCAGCAGCTTGCGGGGTGCGAAGTACGAGCAGTACTTC.

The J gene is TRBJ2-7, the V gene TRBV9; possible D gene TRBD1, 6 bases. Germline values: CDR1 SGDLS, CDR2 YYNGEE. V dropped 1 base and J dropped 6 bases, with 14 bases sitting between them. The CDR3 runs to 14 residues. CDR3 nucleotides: TGTGCCAGCAGCGTACAAATCACAGGGACCGAGCAGTACTTC. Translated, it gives CASSVQITGTEQYF.

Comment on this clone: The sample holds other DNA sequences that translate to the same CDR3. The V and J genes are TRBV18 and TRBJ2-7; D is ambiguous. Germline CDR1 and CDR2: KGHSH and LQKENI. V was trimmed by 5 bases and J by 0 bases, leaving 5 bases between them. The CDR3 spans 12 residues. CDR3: CASSSSSYEQYF. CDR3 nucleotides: TGTGCCAGCTCAAGCAGCTCCTACGAGCAGTACTTC.

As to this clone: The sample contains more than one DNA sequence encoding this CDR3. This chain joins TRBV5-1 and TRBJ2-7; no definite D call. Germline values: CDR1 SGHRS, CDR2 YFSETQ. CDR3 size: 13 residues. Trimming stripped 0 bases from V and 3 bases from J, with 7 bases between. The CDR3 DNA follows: TGCGCCAGCAGCTTGGGGTCTCTCTACGAGCAGTACTTC. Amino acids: CASSLGSLYEQYF.

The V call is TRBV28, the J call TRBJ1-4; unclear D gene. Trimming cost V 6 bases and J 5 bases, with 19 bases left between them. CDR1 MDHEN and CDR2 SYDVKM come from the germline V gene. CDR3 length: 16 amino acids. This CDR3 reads CASSYSAGSLNEKLFF. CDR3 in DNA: TGTGCCAGCAGCTACTCAGCTGGGAGCCTGAATGAAAAACTGTTTTTT. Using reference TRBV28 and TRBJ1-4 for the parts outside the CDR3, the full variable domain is DVKVTQSSRYLVKRTGEKVFLECVQDMDHENMFWYRQDPGLGLRLIYFSYDVKMKEKGDIPEGYSVSREKKERFSLILESASTNQTSMYLCASSYSAGSLNEKLFFGSGTQLSVL.

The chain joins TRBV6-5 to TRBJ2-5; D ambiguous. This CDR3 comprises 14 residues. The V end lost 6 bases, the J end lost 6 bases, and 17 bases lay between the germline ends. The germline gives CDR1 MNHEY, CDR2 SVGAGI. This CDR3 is CASSQVAGRKTQYF. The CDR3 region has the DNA TGTGCCAGCAGCCAGGTAGCAGGTAGAAAGACCCAGTACTTC.

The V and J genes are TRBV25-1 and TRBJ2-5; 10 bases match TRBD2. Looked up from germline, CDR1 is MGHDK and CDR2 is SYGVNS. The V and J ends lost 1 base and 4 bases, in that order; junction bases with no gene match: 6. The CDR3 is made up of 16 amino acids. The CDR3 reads CASSESSGRAPETQYF. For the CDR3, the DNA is TGTGCCAGCAGTGAATCGAGCGGGAGGGCCCCAGAGACCCAGTACTTC.

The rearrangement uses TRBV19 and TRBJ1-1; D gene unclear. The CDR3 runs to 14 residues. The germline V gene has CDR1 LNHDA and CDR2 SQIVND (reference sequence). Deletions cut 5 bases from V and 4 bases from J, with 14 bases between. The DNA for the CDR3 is TGTGCCAGTAGTCGCCTCAGTCGAACCACTGAAGCTTTCTTT. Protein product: CASSRLSRTTEAFF.

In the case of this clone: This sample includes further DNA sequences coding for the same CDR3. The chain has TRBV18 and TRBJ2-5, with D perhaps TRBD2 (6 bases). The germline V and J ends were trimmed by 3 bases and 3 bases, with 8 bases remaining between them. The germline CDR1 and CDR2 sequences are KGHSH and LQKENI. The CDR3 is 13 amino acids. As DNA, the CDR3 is TGTGCCAGCTCACCGGGCGGGAAAGAGACCCAGTACTTC. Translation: CASSPGGKETQYF.

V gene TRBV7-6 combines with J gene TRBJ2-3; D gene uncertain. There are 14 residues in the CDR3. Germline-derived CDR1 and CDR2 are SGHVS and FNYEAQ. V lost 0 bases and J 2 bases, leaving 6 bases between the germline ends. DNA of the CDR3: TGTGCCAGCAGCTTAGCGGGTTTCACAGATACGCAGTATTTT. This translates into CASSLAGFTDTQYF.

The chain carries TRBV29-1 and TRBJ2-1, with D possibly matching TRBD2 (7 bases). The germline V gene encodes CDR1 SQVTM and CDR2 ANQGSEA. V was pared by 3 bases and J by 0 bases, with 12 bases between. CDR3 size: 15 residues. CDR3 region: CSVDGGGGSYNEQFF. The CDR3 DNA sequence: TGCAGCGTTGATGGAGGGGGGGGCTCCTACAATGAGCAGTTCTTC.